Following are 23 T cell receptor beta chains from one sample sequenced in a study of OX40 agonist ivuxolimab in advanced cancers. Data came from immunoSEQ multiplex PCR; TCRdb stores just in-frame clones and leaves some out. Seen here are 50,000 or so clones, approximately 90% observed once, and the top ten hold around 5.6%. The sequencing here drew on CD4+ or CD8+ T cells sorted from blood, taken in a trial of the OX40 agonist ivuxolimab. The origin of the receptors is an adult with an advanced solid tumor such as melanoma, head and neck, liver or kidney cancer.

The rearrangement joins TRBV5-1 to TRBJ2-2; 7 bases line up with TRBD1. Germline V gives CDR1 SGHRS, CDR2 YFSETQ. Germline trimming cut 1 base from V and 4 bases from J; bases unmatched to any gene: 4. This CDR3 spans 15 amino acids. CDR3 sequence: CASSLLGGITGELFF. The CDR3 bases are TGCGCCAGCAGCTTGTTAGGGGGCATCACCGGGGAGCTGTTTTTT.

This chain links TRBV29-1 with TRBJ2-7, with TRBD2 matching over 8 bases. The CDR3 totals 12 residues. Germline V gene sequence: CDR1 SQVTM, CDR2 ANQGSEA. The CDR3 sequence: CSARTSSYEQYF. Here the CDR3 DNA reads TGCAGTGCCCGGACTAGCAGCTACGAGCAGTACTTC.

This clone has more than one count but fewer than ten. The CDR3 bases are TGTGCCAGCAGAACCTGGACAGGCGGAGAGACCCAGTACTTC. Translation: CASRTWTGGETQYF. V usage is TRBV11-3 and J usage is TRBJ2-5; 7 bases map to TRBD1. V was pared by 6 bases and J by 4 bases, with 8 bases of the junction left unmatched. From germline, CDR1 is SGHNT and CDR2 YENEEA. CDR3 size: 14 residues.

This chain connects TRBV6-6 to TRBJ2-1; TRBD2 matches at 8 bases. The CDR3 contains 15 residues. V lost 2 bases to trimming and J lost 8 bases; unmatched junction nucleotides: 8. Germline V gives CDR1 MNHNY, CDR2 SVGAGI (reference sequence). The CDR3, as DNA: TGTGCCAGCAGTTACCGGAACCAAGCGGGAGATGAGCAGTTCTTC. Translated: CASSYRNQAGDEQFF.

This rearrangement joins TRBV4-1 to TRBJ2-7; 10 bases line up with TRBD2. This CDR3 has 19 amino acids. Germline V gene sequence: CDR1 MGHRA, CDR2 YSYEKL. The V gene end was trimmed by 0 bases and the J gene end by 3 bases; junction bases not matched to a gene: 14. The CDR3 region is CASSQEEASGRPGFYEQYF. The CDR3 nucleotides read TGCGCCAGCAGCCAAGAGGAAGCTAGCGGGAGACCTGGATTCTACGAGCAGTACTTC.

The V and J genes are TRBV6-6 and TRBJ2-3; 7 bases align to TRBD1. Looked up from germline, CDR1 is MNHNY and CDR2 is SVGAGI (reference sequence). The V gene end was trimmed by 10 bases and the J gene end by 3 bases; junction bases not matched to a gene: 10. The CDR3 has 14 residues. CDR3 region: CATEGASMTDTQYF. CDR3 coding DNA: TGTGCCACCGAGGGGGCTTCAATGACAGATACGCAGTATTTT.

This chain connects TRBV27 to TRBJ1-1; 9 bases match TRBD1. Germline V gives CDR1 MNHEY, CDR2 SMNVEV (reference sequence). This CDR3 has 18 amino acids. The ends lost 3 bases at V and 6 bases at J; junction bases unmatched: 17. The DNA of the CDR3 is TGTGCCAGCAGTTTCTTGGGGTTTTTACAGGGGGCAGAATCTGAAGCTTTCTTT. Translation: CASSFLGFLQGAESEAFF.

This sequence joins TRBV7-9 and TRBJ2-3, with TRBD2 matching over 8 bases. Germline V gene sequence: CDR1 SEHNR, CDR2 FQNEAQ (reference sequence). The CDR3 runs to 15 residues. Losses at the gene ends were 5 bases for V and 1 base for J; bases not matched to a gene: 5. CDR3 DNA: TGTGCCAGCAGCGCAGTACTAGCGGGCACAGATACGCAGTATTTT. Its protein product is CASSAVLAGTDTQYF.

The chain uses TRBV10-2 and TRBJ2-2; no firm D call. V shed 8 bases and J shed 3 bases, with 4 bases lying between them. The germline gives CDR1 WSHSY, CDR2 SAAADI. The CDR3 covers 11 residues. CDR3 sequence reads: CASGDTGELFF. For the CDR3, the DNA is TGCGCCAGCGGCGACACCGGGGAGCTGTTTTTT.

The V call is TRBV9, the J call TRBJ1-2; no clear D gene. Germline-derived CDR1 and CDR2 are SGDLS and YYNGEE. The CDR3 is made up of 14 amino acids. Deletions cut 1 base from V and 8 bases from J, with 15 bases between. This CDR3 is CASSVYKGGGGYTF. As DNA, the CDR3 is TGTGCCAGCAGCGTATATAAGGGAGGAGGAGGCTACACCTTC. Full variable domain (outside the CDR3, taken from reference TRBV9 and TRBJ1-2): DSGVTQTPKHLITATGQRVTLRCSPRSGDLSVYWYQQSLDQGLQFLIQYYNGEERAKGNILERFSAQQFPDLHSELNLSSLELGDSALYFCASSVYKGGGGYTFGSGTRLTVV.

The chain is built from TRBV9 and TRBJ2-1; 7 bases line up with TRBD2. In germline, CDR1 is SGDLS, CDR2 YYNGEE. V trimming: 4 bases; J trimming: 1 base; junction bases outside the gene matches: 5. The CDR3 extends over 15 amino acids. CDR3 bases: TGTGCCAGCAGCCCGCGGCGGGAGTCCTACAATGAGCAGTTCTTC. Translating gives CASSPRRESYNEQFF.

The rearrangement uses TRBV29-1 and TRBJ2-7; a weak D match, TRBD1 (6 bases). V lost 2 bases to trimming and J lost 3 bases, with 11 bases between them. This CDR3 comprises 13 residues. The germline CDR1 and CDR2 sequences are SQVTM and ANQGSEA. The DNA for the CDR3 is TGCAGCGTTGAAACGGGACACTTCTACGAGCAGTACTTC. The encoded protein is CSVETGHFYEQYF.

In the case of this clone: The germline gene is not matched at one end of the junction; a read error may be the cause. This chain joins TRBV7-8 and TRBJ1-5; D remains unclear. This CDR3 contains 12 residues. Germline values: CDR1 SGHVS, CDR2 FQNEAQ. The CDR3 DNA reads as TGTGCCAGCAGCACCCCGGGCTTTAGGTTGGATTTT. As protein: CASSTPGFRLDF.

The chain links TRBV23-1 to TRBJ1-5, with a tentative D call TRBD1 (5 bases). TRBV23-1 is filed as an ORF, its function uncertain. The V end was cut by 1 base, the J end by 0 bases, with 19 bases between. The CDR3 contains 19 residues. CDR3 DNA sequence: TGCGCCAGCAGTCAATGTATTCCGGGGGTTTTTGTTAGCAATCAGCCCCAGCATTTT. Protein: CASSQCIPGVFVSNQPQHF.

The chain is built from TRBV11-2 and TRBJ2-7; 7 bases agree with TRBD1. Trimming took 2 bases from V and 3 from J; bases not matched to a gene: 10. The germline V gene encodes CDR1 SGHAT and CDR2 FQNNGV. This CDR3 comprises 16 residues. CDR3: CASSLSTGSGYYEQYF. The CDR3 DNA reads TGTGCCAGCAGCTTATCGACAGGGTCGGGCTACTACGAGCAGTACTTC.

V and J are TRBV6-5 and TRBJ2-1; D is perhaps TRBD1 (6 bases). Trimming took off 2 bases at V and 7 bases at J, with 18 bases between the two ends. The CDR3 has 16 residues. From germline, CDR1 is MNHEY and CDR2 SVGAGI. CDR3 protein: CASSYVSAGEMNEQFF. The CDR3 DNA reads TGTGCCAGCAGTTACGTGTCGGCAGGGGAAATGAATGAGCAGTTCTTC.

V gene TRBV15 combines with J gene TRBJ2-1, with 9 bases aligning to TRBD2. Germline-derived CDR1 and CDR2 are LNHNV and YYDKDF (reference sequence). The CDR3 is made up of 14 amino acids. The V gene end was trimmed by 3 bases and the J gene end by 9 bases; junction bases not matched to a gene: 6. CDR3 bases: TGTGCCACCAGCAGGCGGGGGGGCGGCGGTGAGCAGTTCTTC. Translated, it gives CATSRRGGGGEQFF.

V usage is TRBV29-1 and J usage is TRBJ1-2; a possible D gene is TRBD1 (5 bases). This CDR3 region has 14 residues. Trimming stripped 2 bases from V and 7 bases from J, with 17 bases between. Germline V CDR1 and CDR2: SQVTM, ANQGSEA. The CDR3 loop is CSVEKQGWASGYTF. The CDR3 DNA reads TGCAGCGTTGAAAAGCAGGGTTGGGCTTCTGGCTACACCTTC.

The chain carries TRBV7-9 and TRBJ2-7, with D possibly TRBD1 on 6 matching bases. CDR1 is SEHNR and CDR2 is FQNEAQ in the germline V gene (reference sequence). The CDR3 sequence is 15 residues long. V was pared by 4 bases and J by 3 bases, with 16 bases between. For the CDR3, the DNA is TGTGCCAGCAGCTCCGGCACAGGGATCTTCTACGAGCAGTACTTC. This codes for CASSSGTGIFYEQYF. The full variable domain, completed using reference TRBV7-9 and TRBJ2-7, is DTGVSQNPRHKITKRGQNVTFRCDPISEHNRLYWYRQTLGQGPEFLTYFQNEAQLEKSRLLSDRFSAERPKGSFSTLEIQRTEQGDSAMYLCASSSGTGIFYEQYFGPGTRLTVT.

The chain combines TRBV5-6 with TRBJ2-1; 11 nucleotides line up with TRBD1. The junction had 13 bases not matched to a gene; V was cut back by 4 bases and J by 10 bases. The CDR3 sequence is 16 residues long. Germline CDR1 SGHDT, CDR2 YYEEEE. The CDR3 DNA sequence: TGTGCCAGCAGCCAGGACAGGGGGCCCGGTATGAAGGAGCAGTTCTTC. Translating it yields CASSQDRGPGMKEQFF.

This chain links TRBV7-9 with TRBJ2-5; TRBD2 agrees at 13 bases. The J segment lost 5 bases and the V segment lost 5 bases, leaving 11 bases of the junction unmatched. The CDR3 length is 17 residues. The germline V gene encodes CDR1 SEHNR and CDR2 FQNEAQ (reference sequence). The CDR3 bases are TGTGCCAGCAGCCCATTCGGACTAGCGGGAGACAGGGAGACCCAGTACTTC. The encoded protein is CASSPFGLAGDRETQYF.

The chain couples TRBV5-4 to TRBJ2-7, with no clear D. The V and J ends lost 1 base and 0 bases respectively, with 5 bases between them. This CDR3 is built from 13 residues. CDR1 SGHNT and CDR2 YYREEE come from the germline V gene (reference sequence). CDR3 bases: TGTGCCAGCAGCTTGTTTAGCTCCTACGAGCAGTACTTC. Translation gives CASSLFSSYEQYF.

As for this clone: Other DNA sequences in this sample translate to the same CDR3. V and J are TRBV6-5 and TRBJ2-5, with no clear D. The length of the CDR3 is 11 residues. Germline V gene lookup returns CDR1 MNHEY and CDR2 SVGAGI. V was cut by 2 bases and J by 5 bases, with 3 bases left in between. The CDR3 region is CASSYGETQYF. CDR3 sequence (DNA): TGTGCCAGCAGTTACGGGGAGACCCAGTACTTC.